This T cell receptor beta chain was obtained from a study of T cell responses to AZD1222 COVID-19 vaccine. Only in-frame clones appear in the TCRdb table, and some are missing; sequencing was by immunoSEQ multiplex PCR. The sample records roughly 150,000 clones, under 95% being singletons. The length of the CDR3 is 14 residues. Germline CDR1 SGHRS, CDR2 YFSETQ. V lost 0 bases and J lost 5, with 11 bases in between. The chain carries TRBV5-1 and TRBJ1-1; D is undetermined. This clonotype was obtained from an adult in good health. The specimen was peripheral blood, collected on day 0 of AZD1222 vaccination. CDR3 nucleotides: TGCGCCAGCAGCTTGGGAGGGATCAGGACTGAAGCTTTCTTT. It codes for CASSLGGIRTEAFF.